This T cell receptor beta chain was sequenced during a study of regulatory T cells in long-lasting Graves disease. Broader study findings: The study found TRBV28, TRBJ1-2 and TRBJ2-5 favored in persistent disease.

Construction of TCR beta libraries relied on iRepertoire HTBI primers and on Arm-PCR targeting CDR3 regions. MiXCR was run by TCRdb on the multiplex PCR reads, yielding one entry per CDR3 protein. The data hold about 350,000 distinct CDR3 sequences, with under 20% observed a single time. Time point in this sample: newly diagnosed GD, antithyroid drugs for less than 3 months. RNA extracted from PBMCs served as the sequencing template. Many counts were recorded for this clonotype. Its antigen is unknown. Trimming removed 4 bases from V and 0 bases from J; junction bases left unmatched: 6. Germline V lookup: CDR1 MNHEY, CDR2 SVGEGT. The CDR3 spans 15 residues. The same sample was also studied in work on T cells in Graves' hyperthyroidism and ophthalmopathy. According to that study: The HTBI set primed first-round TCR CDR3 RT-PCR. Also found in blood were most expanded thyroid clonotypes above 0.001.

V and J are TRBV6-2 or TRBV6-3 and TRBJ2-7, with 7 positions matching TRBD1. This sample comprised peripheral blood mononuclear cells (PBMCs), obtained at new diagnosis, from a patient treated with antithyroid drugs. This clonotype originated in a woman between 18 and 29 years old with Graves disease. CDR3 nucleotides: TGTGCCAGCAGTTCCTTCAGGGGGAGCTCCTACGAGCAGTACTTC. Its translation is CASSSFRGSSYEQYF.